This TCR beta chain was recorded in a study of T-cell reconstitution after alpha-beta-depleted transplantation in children. This clonotype was found many times. The germline gives CDR1 MNHEY, CDR2 SVGAGI. The J segment lost 7 bases and the V segment lost 2 bases, leaving 7 bases of the junction unmatched. The CDR3 length is 16 residues. The TCRbeta library incorporated unique molecular identifiers. MiXCR, applied by TCRdb to the PCR reads, yields one record per CDR3 protein. The sample carries 100,000 to 150,000 distinct CDR3 sequences, roughly 23% recorded once. V usage is TRBV6-5 and J usage is TRBJ2-2; 10 positions agree with TRBD1. The sample here was PBMCs, mostly from graft donor cells, taken 180 days after TCRalphabeta/CD19-depleted stem cell transplant. This clonotype was sampled from a male patient between 2 and 10 years old who had a stem cell transplant for chronic granulomatous disease, so the T cells may come from the graft donor. The CDR3 sequence is CASSYVTGGGGGELFF. CDR3 bases: TGTGCCAGCAGTTACGTGACAGGGGGCGGCGGCGGGGAGCTGTTTTTT.